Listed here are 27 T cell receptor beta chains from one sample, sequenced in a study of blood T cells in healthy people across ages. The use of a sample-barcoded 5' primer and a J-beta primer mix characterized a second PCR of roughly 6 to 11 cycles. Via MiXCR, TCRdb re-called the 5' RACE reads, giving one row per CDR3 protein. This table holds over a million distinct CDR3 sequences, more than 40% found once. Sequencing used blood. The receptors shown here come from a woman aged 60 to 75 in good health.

The CDR3 nucleotides read TGTGCCAGCAGCAAGGGACGGGGCAGTGTAGAGACCCAGTACTTC. This translates into CASSKGRGSVETQYF. V is TRBV7-6 and J is TRBJ2-5, with D tentatively TRBD1 or TRBD2 (5 bases each). V shed 5 bases and J shed 4 bases, with 17 bases lying between them. The CDR3 spans 15 residues. CDR1 is SGHVS and CDR2 is FNYEAQ in the germline V gene.

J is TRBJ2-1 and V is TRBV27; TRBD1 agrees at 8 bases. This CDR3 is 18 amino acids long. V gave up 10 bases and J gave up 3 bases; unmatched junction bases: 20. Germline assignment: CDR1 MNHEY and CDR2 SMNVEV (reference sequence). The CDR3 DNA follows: TGTGCCACGCGCAGTTTCCGTGGGGGCGACAGGGGCTACAATGAGCAGTTCTTC. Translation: CATRSFRGGDRGYNEQFF.

CDR3 protein: CASSYVSTGDTEAFF. CDR3 in DNA: TGTGCCAGCAGTTACGTTTCGACAGGGGACACTGAAGCTTTCTTT. J is TRBJ1-1 and V is TRBV6-5; 8 bases line up with TRBD1. The CDR3 covers 15 residues. The J segment lost 3 bases and the V segment lost 2 bases, leaving 5 bases of the junction unmatched. Germline loops: CDR1 MNHEY, CDR2 SVGAGI.

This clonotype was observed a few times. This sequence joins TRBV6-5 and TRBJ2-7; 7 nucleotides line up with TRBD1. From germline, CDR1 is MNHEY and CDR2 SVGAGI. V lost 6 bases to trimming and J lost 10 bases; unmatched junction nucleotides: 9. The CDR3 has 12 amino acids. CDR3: CASRSVEGAQYF. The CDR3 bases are TGTGCCAGCAGATCAGTTGAGGGGGCCCAGTACTTC.

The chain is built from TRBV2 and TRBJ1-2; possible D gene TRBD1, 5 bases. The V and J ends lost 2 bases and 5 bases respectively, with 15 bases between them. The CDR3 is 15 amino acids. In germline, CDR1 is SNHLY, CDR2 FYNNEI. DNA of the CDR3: TGTGCCAGCAGTGAATCCCAGGGTTTTACATATGGCTACACCTTC. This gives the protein CASSESQGFTYGYTF.

For the CDR3, the DNA is TGTGCCAGCAGTGGACCCTTCGGACTAGCGGGACCCTACGAGCAGTACTTC. Residues: CASSGPFGLAGPYEQYF. The chain has TRBV6-1 and TRBJ2-7; TRBD2 matches at 12 bases. From germline, CDR1 is MNHNS and CDR2 SASEGT. This CDR3 comprises 17 residues. V dropped 4 bases and J dropped 2; count of bases not matched to a gene: 9.

As DNA, the CDR3 is TGCGCCAGCAGCCCACCGGGACTAGTCTTCTACGAGCAGTACTTC. Protein: CASSPPGLVFYEQYF. This chain links TRBV5-1 with TRBJ2-7; 8 bases fit TRBD2. The length of the CDR3 is 15 residues. The J segment lost 3 bases and the V segment lost 4 bases, leaving 9 bases of the junction unmatched. In germline, CDR1 is SGHRS, CDR2 YFSETQ.

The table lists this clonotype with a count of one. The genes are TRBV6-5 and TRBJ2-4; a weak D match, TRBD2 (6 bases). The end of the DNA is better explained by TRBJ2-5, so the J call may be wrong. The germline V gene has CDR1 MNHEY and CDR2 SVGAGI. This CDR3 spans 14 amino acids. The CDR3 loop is CASRNLDPRGTQYF. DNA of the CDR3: TGTGCCAGCAGAAACCTGGATCCGCGGGGGACCCAGTACTTC.

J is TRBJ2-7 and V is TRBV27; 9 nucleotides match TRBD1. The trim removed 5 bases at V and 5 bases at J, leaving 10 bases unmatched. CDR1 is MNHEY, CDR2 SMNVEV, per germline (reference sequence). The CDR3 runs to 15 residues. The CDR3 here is CASSPFRDRDHEQYF. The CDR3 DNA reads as TGTGCCAGCAGTCCCTTCCGGGACAGGGACCACGAGCAGTACTTC.

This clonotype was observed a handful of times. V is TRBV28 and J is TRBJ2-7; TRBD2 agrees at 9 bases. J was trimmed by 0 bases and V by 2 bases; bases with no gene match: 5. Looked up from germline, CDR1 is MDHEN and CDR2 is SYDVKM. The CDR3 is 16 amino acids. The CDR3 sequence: CASSLGGGANSYEQYF. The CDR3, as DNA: TGTGCCAGCAGTTTAGGCGGGGGGGCGAACTCCTACGAGCAGTACTTC.

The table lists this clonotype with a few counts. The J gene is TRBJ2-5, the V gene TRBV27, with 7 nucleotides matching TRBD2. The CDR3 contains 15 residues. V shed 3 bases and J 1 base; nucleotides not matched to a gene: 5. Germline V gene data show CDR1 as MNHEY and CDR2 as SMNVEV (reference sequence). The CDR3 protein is CASSLEAGIQETQYF. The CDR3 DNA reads TGTGCCAGCAGTTTGGAAGCGGGGATCCAAGAGACCCAGTACTTC.

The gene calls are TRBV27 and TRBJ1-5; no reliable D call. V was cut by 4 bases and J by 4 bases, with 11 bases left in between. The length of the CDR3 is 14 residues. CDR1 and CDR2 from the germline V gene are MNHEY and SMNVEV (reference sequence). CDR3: CASSSPARNQPQHF. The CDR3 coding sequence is TGTGCCAGCAGTTCCCCTGCGAGGAATCAGCCCCAGCATTTT.

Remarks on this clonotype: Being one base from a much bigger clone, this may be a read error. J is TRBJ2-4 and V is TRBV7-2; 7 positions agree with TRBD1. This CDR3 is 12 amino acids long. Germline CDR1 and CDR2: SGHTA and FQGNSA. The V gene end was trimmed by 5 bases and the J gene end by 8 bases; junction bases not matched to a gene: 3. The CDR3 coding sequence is TGTGCCAGCAGCGTAGGACAGGACATTCAGTACTTC. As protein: CASSVGQDIQYF. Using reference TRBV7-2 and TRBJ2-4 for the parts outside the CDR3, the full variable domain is GAGVSQSPSNKVTEKGKDVELRCDPISGHTALYWYRQSLGQGLEFLIYFQGNSAPDKSGLPSDRFSAERTGGSVSTLTIQRTQQEDSAVYLCASSVGQDIQYFGAGTRLSVL.

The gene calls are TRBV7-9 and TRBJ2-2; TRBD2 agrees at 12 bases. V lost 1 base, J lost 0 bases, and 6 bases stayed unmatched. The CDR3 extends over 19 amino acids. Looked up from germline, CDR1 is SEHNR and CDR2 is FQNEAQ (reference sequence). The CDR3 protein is CASSLGPSGRAANTGELFF. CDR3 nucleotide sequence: TGTGCCAGCAGCTTAGGGCCTAGCGGGAGGGCCGCGAACACCGGGGAGCTGTTTTTT.

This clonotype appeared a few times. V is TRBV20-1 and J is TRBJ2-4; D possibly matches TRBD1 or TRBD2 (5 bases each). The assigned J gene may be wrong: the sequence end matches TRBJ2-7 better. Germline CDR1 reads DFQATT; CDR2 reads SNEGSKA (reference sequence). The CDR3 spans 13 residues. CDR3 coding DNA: TGCAGTTCCCCGGGACCCAACGGATACGAGCAGTACTTC. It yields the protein CSSPGPNGYEQYF.

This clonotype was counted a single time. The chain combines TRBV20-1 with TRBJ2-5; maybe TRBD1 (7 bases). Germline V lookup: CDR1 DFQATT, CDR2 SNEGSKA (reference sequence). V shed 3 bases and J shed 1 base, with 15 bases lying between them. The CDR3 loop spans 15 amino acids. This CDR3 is CSASAAGGIQETQYF. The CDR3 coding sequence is TGCAGTGCTAGCGCCGCAGGGGGGATCCAAGAGACCCAGTACTTC.

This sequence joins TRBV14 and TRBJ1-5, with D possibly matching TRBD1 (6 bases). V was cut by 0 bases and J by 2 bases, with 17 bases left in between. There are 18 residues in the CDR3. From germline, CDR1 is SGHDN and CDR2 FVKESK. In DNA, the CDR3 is TGTGCCAGCAGCCAAGAAGAGGGGGGTGAACCTGGCAATCAGCCCCAGCATTTT. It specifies CASSQEEGGEPGNQPQHF.

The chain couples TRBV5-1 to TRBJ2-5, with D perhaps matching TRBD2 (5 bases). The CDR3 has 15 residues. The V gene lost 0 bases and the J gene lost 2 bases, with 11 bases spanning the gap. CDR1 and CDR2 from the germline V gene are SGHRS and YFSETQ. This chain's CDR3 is CASSLEGRRQETQYF. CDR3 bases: TGCGCCAGCAGCTTGGAAGGGCGGAGGCAAGAGACCCAGTACTTC. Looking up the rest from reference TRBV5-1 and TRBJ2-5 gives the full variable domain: KAGVTQTPRYLIKTRGQQVTLSCSPISGHRSVSWYQQTPGQGLQFLFEYFSETQRNKGNFPGRFSGRQFSNSRSEMNVSTLELGDSALYLCASSLEGRRQETQYFGPGTRLLVL.

Written as DNA, the CDR3 is TGTGCCAGCAGCGAGGGGACTAGCGGGATCACCGGGGAGCTGTTTTTT. Its translation: CASSEGTSGITGELFF. The V call is TRBV9, the J call TRBJ2-2; 13 positions match TRBD2. J was trimmed by 4 bases and V by 3 bases; bases with no gene match: 3. The CDR3 totals 16 residues. Per the germline V gene, CDR1 is SGDLS and CDR2 is YYNGEE.

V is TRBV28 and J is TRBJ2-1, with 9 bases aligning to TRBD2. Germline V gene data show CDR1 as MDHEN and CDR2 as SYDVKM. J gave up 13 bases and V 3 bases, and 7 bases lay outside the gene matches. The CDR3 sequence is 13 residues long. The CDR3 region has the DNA TGTGCCAGCAGTTTGAAATCGACTAGCGGTCAGTTCTTC. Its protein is CASSLKSTSGQFF.

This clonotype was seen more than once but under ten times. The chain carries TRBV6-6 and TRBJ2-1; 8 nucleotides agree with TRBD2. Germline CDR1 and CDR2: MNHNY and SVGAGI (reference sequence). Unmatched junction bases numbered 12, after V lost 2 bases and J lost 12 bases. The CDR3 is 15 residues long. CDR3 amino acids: CASSYRRVEAGAQFF. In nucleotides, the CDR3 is TGTGCCAGCAGTTACCGGCGGGTAGAAGCGGGAGCGCAGTTCTTC.

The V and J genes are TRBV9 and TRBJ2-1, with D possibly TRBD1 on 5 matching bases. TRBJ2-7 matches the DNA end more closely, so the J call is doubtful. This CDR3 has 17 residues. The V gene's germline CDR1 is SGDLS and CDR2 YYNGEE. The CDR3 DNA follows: TGTGCCAGCAGCGTAGAGGCTACCCAGGGCTCCTACAATGAGCAGTACTTC. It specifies CASSVEATQGSYNEQYF.

The DNA of the CDR3 is TGTGCCAGCAGTCAAATGGGGGGCCGGGGAAAGTTCTTC. Residues: CASSQMGGRGKFF. This chain links TRBV28 with TRBJ2-1; D could derive from TRBD1 or TRBD2 (6 bases each). CDR3 size: 13 residues. From germline, CDR1 is MDHEN and CDR2 SYDVKM. The V end lost 5 bases, the J end lost 14 bases, and 19 bases lay between the germline ends.

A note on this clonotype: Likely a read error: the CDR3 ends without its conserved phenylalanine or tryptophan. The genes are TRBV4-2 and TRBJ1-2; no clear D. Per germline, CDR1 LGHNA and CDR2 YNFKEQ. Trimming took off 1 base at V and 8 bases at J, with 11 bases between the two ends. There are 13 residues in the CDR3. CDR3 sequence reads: CASSQVGRGGYTV. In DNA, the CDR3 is TGTGCCAGCAGCCAAGTAGGACGCGGAGGCTACACCGTC.

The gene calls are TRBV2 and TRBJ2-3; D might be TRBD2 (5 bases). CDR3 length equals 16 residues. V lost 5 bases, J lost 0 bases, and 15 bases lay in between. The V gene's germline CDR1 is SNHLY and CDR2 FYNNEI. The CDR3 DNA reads TGTGCCAGCAGTCCCTTAGCGACCCGAAGCACAGATACGCAGTATTTT. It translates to CASSPLATRSTDTQYF.

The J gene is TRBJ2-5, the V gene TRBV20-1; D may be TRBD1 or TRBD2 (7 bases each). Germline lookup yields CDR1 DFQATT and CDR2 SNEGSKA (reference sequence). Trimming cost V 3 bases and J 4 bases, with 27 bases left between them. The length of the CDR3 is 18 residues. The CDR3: CSASGLEPGGAGLETQYF. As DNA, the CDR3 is TGCAGTGCTAGTGGCCTAGAGCCAGGGGGGGCTGGATTAGAGACCCAGTACTTC.

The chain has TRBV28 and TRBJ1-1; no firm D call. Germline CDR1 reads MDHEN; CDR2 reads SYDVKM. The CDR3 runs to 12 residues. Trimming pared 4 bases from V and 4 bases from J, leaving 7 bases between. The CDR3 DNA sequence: TGTGCCAGCAGTTCAGCTAGCACTGAAGCTTTCTTT. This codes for CASSSASTEAFF.